Given below is one T cell receptor (beta chain) in context. Antigen specificity is unknown. The data were taken from a study of cytomegalovirus exposure and HLA in healthy donors. V was pared by 4 bases and J by 5 bases, with 14 bases of the junction left unmatched. The length of the CDR3 is 19 residues. The germline V gene has CDR1 MDHEN and CDR2 SYDVKM. TCRdb's copy holds only in-frame clones and misses some; the assay was immunoSEQ multiplex PCR. The top ten hold under 0.95% of the sample, which has around 400,000 clones, about nine tenths seen once. The donors were members of the validation cohort, which comprised roughly 130 subjects and was separate from the first cohort of fewer than 700 subjects. Regarding the study as a whole: The classifier reportedly diagnosed cytomegalovirus status with high sensitivity and specificity. There were around 160 TCR beta chains listed as cytomegalovirus-associated.

The chain carries TRBV28 and TRBJ2-3; 14 bases map to TRBD2. The sequencing input was PBMCs. This TCR came from a woman aged 18-35 years in good health and CMV-seronegative. The CDR3 spells CASSSNFMGLAGAGDTQYF. DNA of the CDR3: TGTGCCAGCAGTTCTAATTTTATGGGACTAGCGGGGGCAGGAGATACGCAGTATTTT.